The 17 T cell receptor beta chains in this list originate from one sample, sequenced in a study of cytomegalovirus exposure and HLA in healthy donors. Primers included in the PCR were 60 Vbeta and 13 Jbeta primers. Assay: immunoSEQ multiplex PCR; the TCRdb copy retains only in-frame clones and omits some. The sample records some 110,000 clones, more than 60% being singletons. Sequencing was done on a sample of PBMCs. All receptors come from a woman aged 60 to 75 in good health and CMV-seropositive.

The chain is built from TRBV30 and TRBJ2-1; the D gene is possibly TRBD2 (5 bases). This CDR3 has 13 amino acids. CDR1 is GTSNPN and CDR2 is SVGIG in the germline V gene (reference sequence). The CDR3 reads CALEVSAYNEQFF. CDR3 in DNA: TGTGCTTTGGAGGTTAGCGCGTACAATGAGCAGTTCTTC.

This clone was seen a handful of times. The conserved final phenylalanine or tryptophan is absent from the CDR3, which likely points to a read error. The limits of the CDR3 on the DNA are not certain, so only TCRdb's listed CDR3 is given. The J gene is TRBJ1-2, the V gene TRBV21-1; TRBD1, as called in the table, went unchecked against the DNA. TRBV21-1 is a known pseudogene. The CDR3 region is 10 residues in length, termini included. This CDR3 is CASSKAEPGD.

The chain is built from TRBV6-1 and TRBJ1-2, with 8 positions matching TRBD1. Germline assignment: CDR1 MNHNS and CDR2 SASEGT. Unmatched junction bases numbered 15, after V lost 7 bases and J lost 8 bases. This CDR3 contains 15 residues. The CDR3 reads CASITTGGGFRGYTF. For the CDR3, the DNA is TGTGCCAGCATTACAACAGGGGGTGGTTTCAGGGGCTACACCTTC.

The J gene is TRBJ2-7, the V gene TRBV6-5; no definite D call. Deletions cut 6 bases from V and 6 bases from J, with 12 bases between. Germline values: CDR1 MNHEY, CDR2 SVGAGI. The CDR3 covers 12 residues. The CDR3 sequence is CASRPSGGEQYF. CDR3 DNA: TGTGCCAGCAGGCCGTCGGGTGGCGAGCAGTACTTC.

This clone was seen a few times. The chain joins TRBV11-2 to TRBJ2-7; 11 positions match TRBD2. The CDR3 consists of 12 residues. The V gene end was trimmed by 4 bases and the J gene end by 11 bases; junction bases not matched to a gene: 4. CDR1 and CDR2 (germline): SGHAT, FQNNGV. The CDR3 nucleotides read TGTGCCAGCAGCTCGACTAGCGGGAAAAAGTACTTC. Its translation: CASSSTSGKKYF. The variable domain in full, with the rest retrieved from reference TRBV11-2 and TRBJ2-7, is EAGVAQSPRYKIIEKRQSVAFWCNPISGHATLYWYQQILGQGPKLLIQFQNNGVVDDSQLPKDRFSAERLKGVDSTLKIQPAKLEDSAVYLCASSSTSGKKYFGPGTRLTVT.

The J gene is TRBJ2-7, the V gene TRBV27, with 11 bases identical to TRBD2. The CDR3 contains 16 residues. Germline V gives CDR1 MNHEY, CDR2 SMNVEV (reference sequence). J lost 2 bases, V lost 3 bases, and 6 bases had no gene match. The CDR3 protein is CASSFHSGRAPYEQYF. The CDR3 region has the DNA TGTGCCAGCAGTTTTCATAGCGGGAGGGCCCCCTACGAGCAGTACTTC.

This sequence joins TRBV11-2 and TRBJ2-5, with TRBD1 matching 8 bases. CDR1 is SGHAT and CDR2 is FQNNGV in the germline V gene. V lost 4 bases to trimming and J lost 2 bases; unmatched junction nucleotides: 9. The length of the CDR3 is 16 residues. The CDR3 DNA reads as TGTGCCAGCAGCTCCCGGGACAGGATCTTTCAAGAGACCCAGTACTTC. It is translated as CASSSRDRIFQETQYF.

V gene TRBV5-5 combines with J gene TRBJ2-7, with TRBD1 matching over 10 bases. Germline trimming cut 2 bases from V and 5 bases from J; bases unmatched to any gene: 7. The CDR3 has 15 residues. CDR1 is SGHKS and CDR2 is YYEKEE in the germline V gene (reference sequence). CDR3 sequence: CASSLWTGGGDEQYF. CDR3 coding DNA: TGTGCCAGCAGCTTATGGACAGGGGGAGGAGACGAGCAGTACTTC.

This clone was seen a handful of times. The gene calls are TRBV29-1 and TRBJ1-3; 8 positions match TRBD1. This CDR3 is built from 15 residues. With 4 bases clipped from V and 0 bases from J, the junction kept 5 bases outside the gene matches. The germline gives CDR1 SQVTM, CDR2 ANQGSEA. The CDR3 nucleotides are TGCAGCGTTGCCCAGGGGGCCAGCTCTGGAAACACCATATATTTT. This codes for CSVAQGASSGNTIYF.

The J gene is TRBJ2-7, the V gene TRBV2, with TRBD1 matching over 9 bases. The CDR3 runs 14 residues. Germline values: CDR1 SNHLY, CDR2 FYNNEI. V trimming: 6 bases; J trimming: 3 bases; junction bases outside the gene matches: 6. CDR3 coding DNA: TGTGCCAGCAGGGGGGGGACAGGGAACTACGAGCAGTACTTC. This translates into CASRGGTGNYEQYF.

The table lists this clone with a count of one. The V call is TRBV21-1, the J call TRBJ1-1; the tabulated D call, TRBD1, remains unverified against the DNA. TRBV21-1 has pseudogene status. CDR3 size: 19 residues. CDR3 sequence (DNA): TGTGCCAGCAGCGCCAAGGGCCCACAGGGTCGGATCTGGGGCACTGAAGCTTTCTTT. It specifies CASSAKGPQGRIWGTEAFF.

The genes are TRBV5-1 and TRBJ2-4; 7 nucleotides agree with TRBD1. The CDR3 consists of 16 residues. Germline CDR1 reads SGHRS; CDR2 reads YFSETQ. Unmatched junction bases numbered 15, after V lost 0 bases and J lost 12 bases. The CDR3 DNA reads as TGCGCCAGCAGCTTGGACACTGCGGCAGGGGGAGACAGTCAGTACTTC. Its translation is CASSLDTAAGGDSQYF.

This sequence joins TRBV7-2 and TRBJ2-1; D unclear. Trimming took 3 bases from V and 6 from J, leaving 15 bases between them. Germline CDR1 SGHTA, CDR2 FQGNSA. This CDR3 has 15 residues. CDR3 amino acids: CASSFSPGNGNEQFF. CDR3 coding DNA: TGTGCCAGCAGCTTTTCTCCAGGAAACGGCAATGAGCAGTTCTTC.

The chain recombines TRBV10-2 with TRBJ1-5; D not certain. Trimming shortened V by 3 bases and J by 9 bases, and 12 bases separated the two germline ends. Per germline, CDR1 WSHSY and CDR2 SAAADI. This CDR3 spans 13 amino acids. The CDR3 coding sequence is TGCGCCAGCAGTGACGGCGGAACGGGGCCCCAGCATTTT. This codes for CASSDGGTGPQHF.

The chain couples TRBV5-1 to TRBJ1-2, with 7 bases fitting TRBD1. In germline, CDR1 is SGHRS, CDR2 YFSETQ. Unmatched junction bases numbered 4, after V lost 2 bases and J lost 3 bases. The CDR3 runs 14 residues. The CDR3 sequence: CASSLQGFDYGYTF. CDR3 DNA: TGCGCCAGCAGCTTACAGGGGTTTGACTATGGCTACACCTTC.

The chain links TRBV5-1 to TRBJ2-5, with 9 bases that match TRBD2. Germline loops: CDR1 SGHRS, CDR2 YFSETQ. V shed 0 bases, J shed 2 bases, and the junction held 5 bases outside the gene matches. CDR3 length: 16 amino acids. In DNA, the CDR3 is TGCGCCAGCAGCTTGGGGCGGGGGGGAGGTCAAGAGACCCAGTACTTC. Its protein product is CASSLGRGGGQETQYF. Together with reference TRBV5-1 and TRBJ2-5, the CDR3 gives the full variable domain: KAGVTQTPRYLIKTRGQQVTLSCSPISGHRSVSWYQQTPGQGLQFLFEYFSETQRNKGNFPGRFSGRQFSNSRSEMNVSTLELGDSALYLCASSLGRGGGQETQYFGPGTRLLVL.

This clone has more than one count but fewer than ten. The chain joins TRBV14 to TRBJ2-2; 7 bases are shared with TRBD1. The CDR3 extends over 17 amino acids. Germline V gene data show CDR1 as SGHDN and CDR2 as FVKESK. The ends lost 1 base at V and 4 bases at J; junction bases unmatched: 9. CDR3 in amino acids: CASSQVYRTGGTGELFF. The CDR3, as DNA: TGTGCCAGCAGCCAAGTATATCGGACAGGCGGCACCGGGGAGCTGTTTTTT.